This T cell receptor (beta chain) was recovered during a study of cytomegalovirus exposure and HLA in healthy donors. Study conclusions and caveats: Confirmation was obtained in vitro that a few CMV-associated chains are specific for CMV antigens.

Comment on this clone: Antigen unknown.

The PCR ran on 60 Vbeta and 13 Jbeta primers. Here immunoSEQ multiplex PCR was the method, and the copy in TCRdb shows in-frame clones only, minus some. The sample lists about 160,000 clones; around 88% were seen once. CDR1 and CDR2 from the germline V gene are SGHRS and YFSETQ. V gave up 2 bases and J gave up 3 bases; unmatched junction bases: 4. The length of the CDR3 is 14 residues. Specimen: PBMCs. This TCR came from a young woman in good health and CMV-seronegative. The genes are TRBV5-1 and TRBJ1-1; 7 nucleotides align to TRBD1. The CDR3, as DNA: TGCGCCAGCAGCTTTCACAGGGGAGACACTGAAGCTTTCTTT. This codes for CASSFHRGDTEAFF. Full variable domain (missing parts from reference TRBV5-1 and TRBJ1-1): KAGVTQTPRYLIKTRGQQVTLSCSPISGHRSVSWYQQTPGQGLQFLFEYFSETQRNKGNFPGRFSGRQFSNSRSEMNVSTLELGDSALYLCASSFHRGDTEAFFGQGTRLTVV.